This T cell receptor (beta chain) was obtained from a study of cytomegalovirus exposure and HLA in healthy donors. Researchers ran the PCR with 60 Vbeta and 13 Jbeta primers. Sequencing was performed with immunoSEQ multiplex PCR; in TCRdb, only in-frame clones are kept and a portion is missing. Here the sample spans 90,000 to 110,000 clones, 76% being singletons. The sequence was collected from a man between 40 and 49 years old in good health and CMV-seropositive. The sequenced sample consisted of PBMCs.

For the CDR3, the DNA is TGTGCCAGCAGCTTGACGGGACAGCAAGGAGAAAAACTGTTTTTT. Residues: CASSLTGQQGEKLFF. The chain links TRBV5-6 to TRBJ1-4, with 7 bases aligning to TRBD1. J gave up 8 bases and V 1 base, and 8 bases lay outside the gene matches. The CDR3 extends over 15 amino acids. Germline CDR1 reads SGHDT; CDR2 reads YYEEEE.